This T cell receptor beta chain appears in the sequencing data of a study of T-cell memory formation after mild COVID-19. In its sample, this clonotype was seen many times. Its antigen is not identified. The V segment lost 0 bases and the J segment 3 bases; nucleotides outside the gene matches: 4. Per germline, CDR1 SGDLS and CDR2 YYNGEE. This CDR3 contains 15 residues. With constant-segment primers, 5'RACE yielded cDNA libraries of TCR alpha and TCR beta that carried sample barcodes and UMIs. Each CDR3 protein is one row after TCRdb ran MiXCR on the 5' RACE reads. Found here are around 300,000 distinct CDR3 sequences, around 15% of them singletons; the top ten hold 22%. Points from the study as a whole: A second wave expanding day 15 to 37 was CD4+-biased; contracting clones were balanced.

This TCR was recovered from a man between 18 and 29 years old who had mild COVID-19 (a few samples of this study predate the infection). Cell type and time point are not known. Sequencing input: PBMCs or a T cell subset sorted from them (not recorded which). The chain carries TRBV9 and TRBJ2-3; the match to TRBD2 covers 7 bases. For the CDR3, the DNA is TGTGCCAGCAGCGTAGGGGGGGGGTATACAGATACGCAGTATTTT. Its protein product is CASSVGGGYTDTQYF.